This TCR beta chain was sequenced during a study of blood T cell repertoires in COVID-19. For the study at large: Collection of acute and convalescent COVID-19 samples took place in the United States, Italy and Spain.

The CDR3 runs to 20 residues. Germline V gene sequence: CDR1 MDHEN, CDR2 SYDVKM. Trimming left V 1 base short and J 0 bases short, with 24 bases between. This table comes from immunoSEQ multiplex PCR, and its TCRdb copy is limited to in-frame clones, with some not included. In the table there are a few hundred thousand clones, about 90% of which are singletons. This clone occurred once. The V and J genes are TRBV28 and TRBJ1-2, with D perhaps matching TRBD1 (6 bases). This TCR was recovered from a woman aged 50 to 65 with acute or convalescent COVID-19. Material for sequencing was peripheral blood. This CDR3 reads CASSLSPGGGWADSNYGYTF. In nucleotides, the CDR3 is TGTGCCAGCAGTTTATCCCCGGGGGGCGGCTGGGCAGACTCTAACTATGGCTACACCTTC.